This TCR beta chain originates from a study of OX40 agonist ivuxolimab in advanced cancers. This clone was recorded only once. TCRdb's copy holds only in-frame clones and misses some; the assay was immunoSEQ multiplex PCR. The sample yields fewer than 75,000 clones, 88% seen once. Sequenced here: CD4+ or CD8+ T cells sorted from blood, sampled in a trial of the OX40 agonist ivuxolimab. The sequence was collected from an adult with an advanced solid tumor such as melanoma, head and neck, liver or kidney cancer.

CDR3 sequence (DNA): TGCGCCAGCAGCTTGATGGGGGAAGGGAACACTGAAGCTTTCTTT. Its translation: CASSLMGEGNTEAFF. The genes are TRBV5-1 and TRBJ1-1, with a possible D match to TRBD1 (5 bases). V lost 1 base, J lost 1 base, and 11 bases lay in between. This CDR3 is 15 amino acids long. Germline V lookup: CDR1 SGHRS, CDR2 YFSETQ.